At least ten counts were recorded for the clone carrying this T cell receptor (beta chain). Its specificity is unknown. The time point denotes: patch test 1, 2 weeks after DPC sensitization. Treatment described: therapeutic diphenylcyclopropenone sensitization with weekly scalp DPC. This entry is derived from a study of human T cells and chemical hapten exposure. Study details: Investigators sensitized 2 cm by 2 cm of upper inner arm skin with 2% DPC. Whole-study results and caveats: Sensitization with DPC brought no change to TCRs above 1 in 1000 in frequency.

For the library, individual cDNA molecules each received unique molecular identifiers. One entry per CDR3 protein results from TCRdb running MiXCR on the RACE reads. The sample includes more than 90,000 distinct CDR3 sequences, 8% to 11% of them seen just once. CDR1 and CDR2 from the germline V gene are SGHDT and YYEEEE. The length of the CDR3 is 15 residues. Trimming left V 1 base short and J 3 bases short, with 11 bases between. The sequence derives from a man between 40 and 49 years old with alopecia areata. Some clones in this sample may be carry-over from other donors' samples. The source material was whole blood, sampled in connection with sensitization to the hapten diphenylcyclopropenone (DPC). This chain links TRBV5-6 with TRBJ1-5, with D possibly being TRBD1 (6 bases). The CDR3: CASSLWAGANQPQHF. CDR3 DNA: TGTGCCAGCAGCTTGTGGGCAGGGGCCAATCAGCCCCAGCATTTT.